Listed below are T cell receptor beta chains from one sample, sequenced in a study of T cell repertoires in cytomegalovirus infection. What these receptors recognize is not known. TCRdb analysed the reads with MiXCR anew, one entry per CDR3 protein. This table holds about 120,000 distinct CDR3 sequences, roughly a tenth found once. The sequencing sample was made of PBMCs, sequenced either directly or after in vitro stimulation (not recorded which). Receptors originate from a human donor in good health (CMV status not recorded). Some clones in this sample may be carry-over from other donors' samples. Each CDR3 is given with its conserved first and last residue. A D gene is named only where the DNA matches it firmly. The size field is filled for only some rows; it gives once, few, many or a size class.

J gene,D gene,clone size,CDR3 length,V gene,CDR3 DNA,CDR3 protein
TRBJ2-1,-,-,14,TRBV20-1,TGCAGTGCTAGAGATCGGGCCACATACAATGAGCAGTTCTTC,CSARDRATYNEQFF
TRBJ1-2,-,-,15,TRBV9,TGTGCCAGCAGCGTAGACAGGATCGGTACAATTGGCTACACCTTC,CASSVDRIGTIGYTF
TRBJ2-3,-,few,13,TRBV12-3/TRBV12-4,TGTGCCAGCAGTGGGAATTTCACAGATACGCAGTATTTT,CASSGNFTDTQYF
TRBJ1-5,-,many,14,TRBV7-8,TGTGCCAGCAGCTCCCGCCCGGAAGGGCGGCCCCAGCATTTT,CASSSRPEGRPQHF
TRBJ2-1,TRBD2,many,17,TRBV7-9,TGTGCCAGCACCAGGACTAGCCCCACTGGGAAACACAATGAGCAGTTCTTC,CASTRTSPTGKHNEQFF
TRBJ2-1,-,many,17,TRBV5-5,TGTGCCAGCAGCTTGCGGTTAGTAAGGGGTCTTGGCAATGAGCAGTTCTTC,CASSLRLVRGLGNEQFF
TRBJ1-2,-,-,13,TRBV27,TGTGCCAGCAGTTTCCCCGAGGGCTATGGCTACACCTTC,CASSFPEGYGYTF
TRBJ2-3,-,many,15,TRBV29-1,TGCAGCGTTTTACCGCGGGGCGGTTACACAGATACGCAGTATTTT,CSVLPRGGYTDTQYF
TRBJ2-7,-,-,13,TRBV6-2/TRBV6-3,TGTGCCAGCAGTTCGGCTAGCTCCTACGAGCAGTACTTC,CASSSASSYEQYF
TRBJ2-5,TRBD1,-,15,TRBV5-4,TGTGCCAGCAGCCGAACGGGACAGCTTAAAGAGACCCAGTACTTC,CASSRTGQLKETQYF